Listed below are T cell receptor beta chains from one sample, sequenced in a study of CD8 T cells in ankylosing spondylitis. Each CDR3 protein gets one entry after TCRdb re-called the 5' RACE reads with MiXCR. The top ten clones hold 3.5% to 5% of a sample with 150,000 to 200,000 distinct CDR3 sequences, about 18% of them seen once. The sample taken for sequencing was blood, either unsorted or a sorted T cell fraction (not recorded which). The source of these receptors is a male donor aged 10 to 30 with ankylosing spondylitis or in good health (not recorded which). CDR3s include the opening cysteine and the closing phenylalanine or tryptophan. D genes are given only for firm matches. Not every row has a clone size; where given, it reads once, few, many or a size class.

d_call clone_size j_call v_call cdr3_nt cdr3_aa
. . TRBJ1-1 TRBV6-4 TGTGCCAGCAGTGAAGGTTGGAGCACTGAAGCTTTCTTT CASSEGWSTEAFF
. many TRBJ2-5 TRBV12-3/TRBV12-4 TGTGCCAGCAGTTTATTCGGCGGGTCAAAAGAGACCCAGTACTTC CASSLFGGSKETQYF
TRBD2 many TRBJ2-3 TRBV7-2 TGTGCCAGCAGCTCTTTAGCGGGAGAGGTGACAGATACGCAGTATTTT CASSSLAGEVTDTQYF
. many TRBJ1-1 TRBV20-1 TGCAGTGCTAGAGATCAGGGGAACACTGAAGCTTTCTTT CSARDQGNTEAFF
. many TRBJ2-2 TRBV6-2/TRBV6-3 TGTGCCAGCAGTGCCCGGGACATGGGTGTGGGGGAGCTGTTTTTT CASSARDMGVGELFF
TRBD2 . TRBJ2-7 TRBV5-1 TGCGCCAGCAGCCCGGGACTAGCGGGAGAGTACGAGCAGTACTTC CASSPGLAGEYEQYF
TRBD2 many TRBJ2-1 TRBV12-3/TRBV12-4 TGTGCCAGCAGTTTTAGTCTAGCGGGAGTGGTAAATGAGCAGTTCTTC CASSFSLAGVVNEQFF
. many TRBJ2-2 TRBV11-2 TGTGCCAGCAGCATATCAGGGCAGGGCCGTGGCGGGGAGCTGTTTTTT CASSISGQGRGGELFF
TRBD2 . TRBJ2-3 TRBV19 TGTGCCAGTAGTATGGCGGGAGGGGGCACAGATACGCAGTATTTT CASSMAGGGTDTQYF
. many TRBJ2-1 TRBV9 TGTGCCAGCACCGGGAAGGGGACCTTGAATGAGCAGTTCTTC CASTGKGTLNEQFF
TRBD2 many TRBJ2-1 TRBV20-1 TGCAGTGCTAGATCCGCGACTAGCGGGGACTACAATGAGCAGTTCTTC CSARSATSGDYNEQFF
TRBD2 many TRBJ2-2 TRBV12-3/TRBV12-4 TGTGCCAGCAGTTTGGGACTAGCGGGAGGGCCGGCCGGGGAGCTGTTTTTT CASSLGLAGGPAGELFF
. many TRBJ2-1 TRBV5-1 TGCGCCAGCAGCTTGGCCGAGACAGGCGATGAGCAGTTCTTC CASSLAETGDEQFF
TRBD1 many TRBJ2-1 TRBV12-3/TRBV12-4 TGTGCCAGCACTCCGGGACAGTTCCTTAGGGGGAATGAGCAGTTCTTC CASTPGQFLRGNEQFF
. many TRBJ2-5 TRBV5-1 TGCGCCAGCAGCTACCTTGGAGAGACCCAGTACTTC CASSYLGETQYF
. many TRBJ2-7 TRBV28 TGTGCCAGCAGTTTCCCGGGGGTTGGATACGAGCAGTACTTC CASSFPGVGYEQYF
. many TRBJ1-1 TRBV20-1 TGCAGTGCTAGAGATGTTGAGGGGAACACTGAAGCTTTCTTT CSARDVEGNTEAFF
TRBD2 many TRBJ2-2 TRBV14 TGTGCCAGCAGCCGCTACGGGAGGGCCGACACCGGGGAGCTGTTTTTT CASSRYGRADTGELFF
TRBD2 many TRBJ2-5 TRBV28 TGTGCCAGCAGTTCGTGGCTAGCGGGTATGCAAGAGACCCAGTACTTC CASSSWLAGMQETQYF
TRBD1 many TRBJ1-5 TRBV12-3/TRBV12-4 TGTGCCAGCAGTTCAACAGGGGACAATAGCAATCAGCCCCAGCATTTT CASSSTGDNSNQPQHF
. few TRBJ2-7 TRBV20-1 TGCAGTGCTAGACGCGACAGGCTATTCGAGCAGTACTTC CSARRDRLFEQYF
. . TRBJ2-7 TRBV7-2 TGTGCCAGCAGCCCCCAGATCAGCTCCCACGAGCAGTACTTC CASSPQISSHEQYF
TRBD2 many TRBJ2-3 TRBV28 TGTGCCAGCAAAGCGGGACCTCGCACAGATACGCAGTATTTT CASKAGPRTDTQYF
TRBD2 many TRBJ2-1 TRBV7-8 TGTGCCAGCAGCCCGCCCTTGAGACTAGCTAGCAATGAGCAGTTCTTC CASSPPLRLASNEQFF
TRBD1 few TRBJ2-5 TRBV10-1 TGCGCCAGCACCTCGGACAGGGGAGGAGAGACCCAGTACTTC CASTSDRGGETQYF
. many TRBJ1-5 TRBV4-3 TGCGCCAGCAGCCTTGTACACGGGAGTGGCAATCAGCCCCAGCATTTT CASSLVHGSGNQPQHF
. many TRBJ1-4 TRBV4-1 TGCGCCAGCAGCCAAGATACGGCAGAACTGTTTTTT CASSQDTAELFF
. many TRBJ2-2 TRBV4-2 TGTGCCAGCAGCCAGGAAACAGGGAACACCGGGGAGCTGTTTTTT CASSQETGNTGELFF
TRBD1 . TRBJ2-6 TRBV7-6 TGTGCCAGCAGCCCACGGGACAGCTGGGTAACCGGGGCCAACGTCCTGACTTTC CASSPRDSWVTGANVLTF
TRBD1 many TRBJ2-6 TRBV6-4 TGTGCCAGCAGTGACTTCAGGGGGCAGGCTGGGGCCAACGTCCTGACTTTC CASSDFRGQAGANVLTF
TRBD1 many TRBJ1-5 TRBV12-3/TRBV12-4 TGTGCCAGCAGTACCCGGGACAGGGTTGCTCAGCCCCAGCATTTT CASSTRDRVAQPQHF
. many TRBJ2-1 TRBV20-1 TGCAGTGCTAGCGGGACCCGATACAATGAGCAGTTCTTC CSASGTRYNEQFF
TRBD2 many TRBJ2-2 TRBV15 TGTGCCACCAGCAGAGTTGGAAAGGCGGGAGGGAAAACCGGGGAGCTGTTTTTT CATSRVGKAGGKTGELFF
. many TRBJ2-5 TRBV7-9 TGTGCCAGCAGCTTTTCGGGAGTGGTATTGGAGACCCAGTACTTC CASSFSGVVLETQYF
. many TRBJ1-3 TRBV20-1 TGCAGTGCTAGGGACATCAAATCCGGTGGAAACACCATATATTTT CSARDIKSGGNTIYF
. . TRBJ1-5 TRBV29-1 TGCAGCGTGGCCCTTCAGGGGTTTGATGAGCCCCAGCATTTT CSVALQGFDEPQHF
TRBD1 . TRBJ2-1 TRBV29-1 TGCAGCATGGATAGGACAGGGGCCTACAATGAGCAGTTCTTC CSMDRTGAYNEQFF
TRBD2 many TRBJ2-1 TRBV29-1 TGCAGCGTTGAGTCCCTAGCGGATGAGCAGTTCTTC CSVESLADEQFF